This TCR beta chain is drawn from a study of blood T cell repertoires in COVID-19. The wider study: PBMCs, B-cell-depleted T cells, or T cells provided the cDNA or gDNA that made up the material.

Original methodology: Estimation of nucleated cell counts was performed using reference gene primer amplification. Repertoires were generated with immunoSEQ multiplex PCR, while TCRdb's copy carries only in-frame clones and drops some. The D gene and trimming were derived from the DNA, and the V and J assignments and clone size from that table. Of about 160,000 clones in the sample, roughly four fifths were seen once. The germline V and J ends were trimmed by 4 bases and 5 bases, with 11 bases remaining between them. This CDR3 has 14 residues. CDR1 and CDR2 from the germline V gene are MDHEN and SYDVKM.

The sequenced sample consisted of peripheral blood. V usage is TRBV28 and J usage is TRBJ2-2; TRBD1 might be the D (5 bases). This clonotype was obtained from a human donor in a cohort sampled during active COVID-19. In nucleotides, the CDR3 is TGTGCCAGCAGTTCCCAGGGTATAACCGGGGAGCTGTTTTTT. Its translation: CASSSQGITGELFF.